Below are 9 T cell receptor beta chains sequenced from a single sample in a study of blood T cell repertoires in COVID-19. The method was immunoSEQ multiplex PCR; TCRdb's version includes in-frame clones alone and lacks a portion of them. The data show 250,000 or so clones, 83% seen once. The sequencing input was peripheral blood. The receptors were gathered from a human donor in a cohort sampled during active COVID-19.

This sequence joins TRBV12-5 and TRBJ1-1; D not resolved. Germline-derived CDR1 and CDR2 are LGHNT and FRNRAP. Trimming pared 6 bases from V and 4 bases from J, leaving 12 bases between. The CDR3 totals 13 residues. The CDR3 reads CASGRLEVTEAFF. For the CDR3, the DNA is TGTGCTAGTGGCCGTCTCGAGGTCACTGAAGCTTTCTTT.

This chain uses TRBV7-2 with TRBJ1-1, with D possibly TRBD1 on 6 matching bases. Germline loops: CDR1 SGHTA, CDR2 FQGNSA. The CDR3 sequence is 16 residues long. The V end lost 5 bases, the J end lost 5 bases, and 21 bases lay between the germline ends. The CDR3 DNA follows: TGTGCCAGCAGCCCCAGGGGTGCAGGGGTGGGGACTGAAGCTTTCTTT. It encodes CASSPRGAGVGTEAFF.

The V and J genes are TRBV10-1 and TRBJ2-1; D perhaps matches TRBD2 (6 bases). V was clipped by 3 bases and J by 0 bases, with 9 bases between them. Germline V lookup: CDR1 WNHNN, CDR2 SYGVQD (reference sequence). CDR3 size: 15 residues. The DNA of the CDR3 is TGCGCCAGCAGTGAAAGGGGACTCTCCTACAATGAGCAGTTCTTC. This encodes CASSERGLSYNEQFF.

This rearrangement joins TRBV4-1 to TRBJ1-3; 7 nucleotides align to TRBD1. Looked up from germline, CDR1 is MGHRA and CDR2 is YSYEKL. Losses at the gene ends were 3 bases for V and 1 base for J; bases not matched to a gene: 6. CDR3 size: 16 residues. CDR3 in DNA: TGCGCCAGCAGCCAGACGGACAGGTTTTCTGGAAACACCATATATTTT. This sequence encodes CASSQTDRFSGNTIYF.

This CDR3 reads CASSFTGTGDRSNQPQHF. In DNA, the CDR3 is TGTGCCAGTAGTTTTACCGGGACAGGGGATCGGAGCAATCAGCCCCAGCATTTT. The chain has TRBV19 and TRBJ1-5; 10 bases align to TRBD1. The CDR3 spans 18 residues. After removal of 5 bases from V and 1 base from J, the junction contained 11 bases not matched to a gene. The V gene's germline CDR1 is LNHDA and CDR2 SQIVND (reference sequence).

The chain uses TRBV4-1 and TRBJ1-6, with TRBD1 matching over 7 bases. The CDR3 runs to 13 residues. Germline values: CDR1 MGHRA, CDR2 YSYEKL. V gave up 5 bases and J gave up 9 bases; unmatched junction bases: 4. The CDR3 loop is CASSSTGVSPLHF. The CDR3 coding sequence is TGCGCCAGCAGCTCTACAGGGGTTTCACCCCTCCACTTT.

This clone was seen a single time. The identical CDR3 is also encoded by other nucleotide sequences in the sample. The rearrangement joins TRBV7-9 to TRBJ1-1; D is undetermined. This CDR3 region has 13 residues. The V gene lost 5 bases and the J gene lost 1 base, with 8 bases spanning the gap. Germline CDR1 SEHNR, CDR2 FQNEAQ (reference sequence). The DNA of the CDR3 is TGTGCCAGCAGCCTAACAGCGAACACTGAAGCTTTCTTT. Its translation: CASSLTANTEAFF.

This CDR3 reads CSAPQGSTDTQYF. As DNA, the CDR3 is TGCAGCGCTCCACAGGGAAGCACAGATACGCAGTATTTT. The chain links TRBV29-1 to TRBJ2-3, with a weak D call TRBD1 (6 bases). The germline V and J ends were trimmed by 7 bases and 0 bases, with 11 bases remaining between them. Germline V gives CDR1 SQVTM, CDR2 ANQGSEA. CDR3 size: 13 residues.

The genes are TRBV18 and TRBJ1-6; 7 bases fit TRBD1. The CDR3 sequence is 15 residues long. V dropped 1 base and J dropped 9; count of bases not matched to a gene: 6. Germline lookup yields CDR1 KGHSH and CDR2 LQKENI. The CDR3 is CASSPQGANGSPLHF. The CDR3 nucleotides are TGTGCCAGCTCACCACAGGGGGCTAACGGTTCACCCCTCCACTTT.